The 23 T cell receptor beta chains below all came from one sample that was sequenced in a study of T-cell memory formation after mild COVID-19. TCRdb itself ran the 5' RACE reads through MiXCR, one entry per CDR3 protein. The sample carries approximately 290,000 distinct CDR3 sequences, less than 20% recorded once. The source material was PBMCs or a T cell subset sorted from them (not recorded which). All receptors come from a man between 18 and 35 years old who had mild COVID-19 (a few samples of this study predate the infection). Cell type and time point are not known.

CDR3 loop: CASSFDISYEQYF. The CDR3 DNA reads TGTGCCAGCAGCTTTGACATCTCCTACGAGCAGTACTTC. The V gene is TRBV7-2, the J gene TRBJ2-7; D call uncertain. Trimming stripped 3 bases from V and 0 bases from J, with 6 bases between. Germline V gives CDR1 SGHTA, CDR2 FQGNSA. This CDR3 comprises 13 residues.

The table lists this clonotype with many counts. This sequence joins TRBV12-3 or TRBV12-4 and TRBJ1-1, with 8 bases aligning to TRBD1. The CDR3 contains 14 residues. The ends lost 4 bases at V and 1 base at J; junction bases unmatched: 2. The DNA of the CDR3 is TGTGCCAGCAGTTCCGGACAGGGGAACACTGAAGCTTTCTTT. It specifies CASSSGQGNTEAFF.

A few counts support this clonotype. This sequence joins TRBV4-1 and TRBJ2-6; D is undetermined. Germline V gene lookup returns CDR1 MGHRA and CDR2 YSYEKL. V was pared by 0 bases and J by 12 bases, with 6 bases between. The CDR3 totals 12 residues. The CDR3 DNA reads TGCGCCAGCAGCCAAGATCTCCGCGTCCTGACTTTC. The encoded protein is CASSQDLRVLTF.

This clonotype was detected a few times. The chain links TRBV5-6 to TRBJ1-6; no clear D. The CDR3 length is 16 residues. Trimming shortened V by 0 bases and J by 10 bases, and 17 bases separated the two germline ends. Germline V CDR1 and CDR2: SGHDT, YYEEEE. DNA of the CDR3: TGTGCCAGCAGCTTGGGGGCCGGGAGTATCGGGTCACCCCTCCACTTT. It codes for CASSLGAGSIGSPLHF.

The CDR3 sequence: CASSLDRSSHEQFF. CDR3 nucleotides: TGTGCCAGCAGCTTAGACCGTTCCAGCCATGAGCAGTTCTTC. The chain recombines TRBV7-2 with TRBJ2-1; the D is unclear. Per germline, CDR1 SGHTA and CDR2 FQGNSA. The CDR3 is 14 amino acids. Deletions cut 1 base from V and 8 bases from J, with 12 bases between. Combining the CDR3 with reference TRBV7-2 and TRBJ2-1 gives the whole variable domain GAGVSQSPSNKVTEKGKDVELRCDPISGHTALYWYRQSLGQGLEFLIYFQGNSAPDKSGLPSDRFSAERTGGSVSTLTIQRTQQEDSAVYLCASSLDRSSHEQFFGPGTRLTVL.

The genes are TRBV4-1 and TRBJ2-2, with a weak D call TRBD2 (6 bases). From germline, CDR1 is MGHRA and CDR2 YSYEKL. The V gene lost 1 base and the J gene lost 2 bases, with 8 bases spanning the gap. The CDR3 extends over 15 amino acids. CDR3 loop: CASSQAGLNTGELFF. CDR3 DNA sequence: TGCGCCAGCAGCCAAGCGGGACTTAACACCGGGGAGCTGTTTTTT.

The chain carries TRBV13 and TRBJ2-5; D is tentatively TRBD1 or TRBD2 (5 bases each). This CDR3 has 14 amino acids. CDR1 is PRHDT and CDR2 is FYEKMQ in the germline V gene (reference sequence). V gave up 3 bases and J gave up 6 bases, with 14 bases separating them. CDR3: CASSLGDLKKTQYF. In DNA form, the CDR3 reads TGTGCCAGCAGCTTGGGGGACCTTAAGAAGACCCAGTACTTC.

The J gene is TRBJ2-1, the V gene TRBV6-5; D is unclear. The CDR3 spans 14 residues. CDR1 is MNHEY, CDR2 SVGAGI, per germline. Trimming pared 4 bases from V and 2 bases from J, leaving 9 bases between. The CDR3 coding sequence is TGTGCCAGCAGTTCGACTCGTACCTACAATGAGCAGTTCTTC. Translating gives CASSSTRTYNEQFF.

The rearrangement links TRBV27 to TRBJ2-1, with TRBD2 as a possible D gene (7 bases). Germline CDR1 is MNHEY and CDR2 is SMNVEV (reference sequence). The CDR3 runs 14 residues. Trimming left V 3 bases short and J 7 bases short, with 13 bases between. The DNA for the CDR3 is TGTGCCAGCAGTTTCTGGGGGCGGGGGAATGAGCAGTTCTTC. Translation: CASSFWGRGNEQFF.

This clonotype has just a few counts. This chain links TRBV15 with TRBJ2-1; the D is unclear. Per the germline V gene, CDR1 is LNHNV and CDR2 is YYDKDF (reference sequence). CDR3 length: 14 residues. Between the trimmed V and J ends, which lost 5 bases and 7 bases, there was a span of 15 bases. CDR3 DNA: TGTGCCACCAGCTCAAGCTGGGGTGTAAATGAGCAGTTCTTC. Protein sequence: CATSSSWGVNEQFF.

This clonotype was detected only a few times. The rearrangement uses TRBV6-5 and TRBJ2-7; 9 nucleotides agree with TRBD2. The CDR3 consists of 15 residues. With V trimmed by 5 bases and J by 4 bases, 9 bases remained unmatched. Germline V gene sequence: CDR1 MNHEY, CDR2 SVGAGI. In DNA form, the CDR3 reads TGTGCCAGCAGTCCAAATGCGGGACTAGCTTACGAGCAGTACTTC. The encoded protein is CASSPNAGLAYEQYF.

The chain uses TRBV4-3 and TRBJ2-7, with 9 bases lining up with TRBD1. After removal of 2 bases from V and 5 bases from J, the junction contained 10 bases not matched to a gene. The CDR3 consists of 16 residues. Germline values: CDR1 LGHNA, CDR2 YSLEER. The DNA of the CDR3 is TGCGCCAGCAGCCAAATTTATTGGACAGGGGCGAACGAGCAGTACTTC. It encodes CASSQIYWTGANEQYF.

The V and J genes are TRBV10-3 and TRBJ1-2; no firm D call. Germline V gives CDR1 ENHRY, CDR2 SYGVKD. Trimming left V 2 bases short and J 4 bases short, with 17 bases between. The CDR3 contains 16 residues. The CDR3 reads CAISEPAGRIPYGYTF. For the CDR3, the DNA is TGTGCCATCAGTGAGCCCGCTGGAAGGATCCCCTATGGCTACACCTTC.

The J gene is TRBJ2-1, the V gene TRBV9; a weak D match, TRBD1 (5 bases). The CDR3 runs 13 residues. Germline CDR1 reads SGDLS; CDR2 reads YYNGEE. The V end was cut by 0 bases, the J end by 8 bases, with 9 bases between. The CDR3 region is CASSVGRVDEQFF. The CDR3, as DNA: TGTGCCAGCAGCGTAGGCAGGGTGGATGAGCAGTTCTTC.

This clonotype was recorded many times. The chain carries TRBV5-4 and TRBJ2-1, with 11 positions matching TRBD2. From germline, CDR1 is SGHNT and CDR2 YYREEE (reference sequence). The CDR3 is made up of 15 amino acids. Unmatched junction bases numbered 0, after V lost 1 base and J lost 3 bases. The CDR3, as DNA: TGTGCCAGCAGCTTGCTAGCGGGGGGCTACAATGAGCAGTTCTTC. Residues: CASSLLAGGYNEQFF.

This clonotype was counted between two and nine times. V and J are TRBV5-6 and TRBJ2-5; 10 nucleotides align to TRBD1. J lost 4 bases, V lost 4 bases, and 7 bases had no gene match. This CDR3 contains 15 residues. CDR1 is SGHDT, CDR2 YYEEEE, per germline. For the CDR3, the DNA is TGTGCCAGCAGCCGGGACAGGGGCTATTTAGAGACCCAGTACTTC. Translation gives CASSRDRGYLETQYF.

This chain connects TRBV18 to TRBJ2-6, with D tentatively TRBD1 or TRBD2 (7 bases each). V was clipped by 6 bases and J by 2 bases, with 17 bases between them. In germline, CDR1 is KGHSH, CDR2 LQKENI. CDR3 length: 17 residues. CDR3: CASSPTGRGAGANVLTF. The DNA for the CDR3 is TGTGCCAGCTCCCCGACAGGGAGGGGAGCTGGGGCCAACGTCCTGACTTTC.

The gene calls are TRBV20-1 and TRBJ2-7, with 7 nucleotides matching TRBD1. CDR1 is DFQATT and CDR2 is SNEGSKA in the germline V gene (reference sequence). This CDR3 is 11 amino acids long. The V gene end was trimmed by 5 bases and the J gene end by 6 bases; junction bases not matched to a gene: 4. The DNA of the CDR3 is TGCAGTGCTGGCGGACAGGTCGAGCAGTACTTC. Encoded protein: CSAGGQVEQYF.

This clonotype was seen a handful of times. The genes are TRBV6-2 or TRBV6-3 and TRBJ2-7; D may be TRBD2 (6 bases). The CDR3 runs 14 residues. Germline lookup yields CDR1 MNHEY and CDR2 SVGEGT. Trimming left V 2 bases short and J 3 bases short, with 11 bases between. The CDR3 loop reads CASSYAGGRYEQYV. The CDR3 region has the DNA TGTGCCAGCAGTTACGCCGGGGGACGCTACGAGCAGTACGTC.

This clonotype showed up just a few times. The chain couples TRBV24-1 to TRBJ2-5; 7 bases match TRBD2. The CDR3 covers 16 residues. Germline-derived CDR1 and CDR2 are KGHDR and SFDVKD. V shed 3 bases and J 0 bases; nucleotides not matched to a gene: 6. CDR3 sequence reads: CATSDPGTTNQETQYF. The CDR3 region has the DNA TGTGCCACCAGTGATCCAGGGACTACCAACCAAGAGACCCAGTACTTC.

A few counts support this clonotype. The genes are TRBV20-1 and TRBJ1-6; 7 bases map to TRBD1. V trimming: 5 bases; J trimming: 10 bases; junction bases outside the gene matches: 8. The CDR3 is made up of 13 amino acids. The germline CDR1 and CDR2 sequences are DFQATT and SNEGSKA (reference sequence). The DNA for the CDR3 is TGCAGTGCTTCCGGGACAGTCGAATCACCCCTCCACTTT. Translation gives CSASGTVESPLHF.

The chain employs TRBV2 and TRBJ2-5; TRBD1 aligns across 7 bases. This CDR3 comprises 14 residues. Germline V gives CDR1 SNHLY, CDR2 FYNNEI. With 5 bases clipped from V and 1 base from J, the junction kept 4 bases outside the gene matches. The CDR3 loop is CASSYGQAQETQYF. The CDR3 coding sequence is TGTGCCAGCAGTTATGGACAGGCCCAAGAGACCCAGTACTTC.

The CDR3 is CASSTGSVQPQHF. The CDR3 DNA is TGTGCCAGCAGTACAGGGTCGGTTCAGCCCCAGCATTTT. The chain employs TRBV6-6 and TRBJ1-5, with D perhaps TRBD1 (6 bases). Germline V gives CDR1 MNHNY, CDR2 SVGAGI (reference sequence). V was trimmed by 5 bases and J by 6 bases, leaving 11 bases between them. The CDR3 has 13 amino acids.